One TCR beta chain is described in this entry. This clonotype came up many times. The target of this receptor is not known. No base-level quality is on record; no much larger clone is a single base apart. Starting from 400 ng RNA, TCR libraries were constructed with the Immunoverse kit using molecular barcoded adaptors that cover the alpha/delta and beta/gamma chains. TCR library preparation was performed with the same RNA that was used for transcriptome sequencing. Sequencing of the TCR libraries was done on an Illumina HiSeq 4000 with 2 x 150 cycles. Processing in the source paper ran as follows. Using MiXCR, which included quality filtering and error correction, TCR reads were aligned to human V, D, J and C references and then assembled into CDR3 clonotypes. The tcR package in R was used for analysis of clonotype counts and gene usage diversity. Raw mapping reads were checked after the RNA-seq reads had been mapped by STAR aligner version 2.5.3a onto the human GRCh37 genome. To test how sequencing depth affects detected clonotypes, IR-seq fastq files were randomly downsampled with Seqtk 1.3. In TCRdb, the public reads were trimmed at Q25 with fastp and aligned with MiXCR, with productive beta chains retained. Rows are unified per CDR3 protein, each entry keeping the most common DNA and genes. The V and J calls and clone size are TCRdb's, not the authors'. This sample comprises 120,000 or so distinct CDR3 sequences, 10% to 15% of them detected only once. The ten largest clones represent roughly 9.6% of the sample.

The data stem from a study of read filtering for tumor transcriptome and immune sequencing (dated by TCRdb to about 2020). At the level of the whole study: The cohort had 17 male and 14 female patients with a mean age of roughly 70 years, ranging from about 47 to 90. By revised international staging, 8 patients were R-ISS I, under 20 were R-ISS II and 7 were R-ISS III. After DNase treatment, whole-transcriptome libraries were prepared using the TruSeq RNA Access Library Prep Kit. Per sample, about 3.5 to 10.27 million TCR-region mapped reads were obtained with IR-seq, compared with only roughly 75 to 1,400 with RNA-seq. Using the same bone marrow samples, the study ran both targeted immune repertoire sequencing and bulk whole-transcriptome sequencing and then compared the TCR repertoires from each method. One of the main goals was to work out a read-filtering strategy for immune repertoire data, in particular whether clonotypes backed by only a single read should be removed.

Every patient had bone marrow sampled at the time of active disease. Ficoll-Hypaque density gradient centrifugation was used to isolate the bone marrow mononuclear cells. Myeloma plasma cells were removed and CD138-negative cells were obtained by negative selection following labeling with CD138 magnetic microbeads on a MACS separator. Flow cytometry with CD138 antibodies on an Attune NxT was used to check how pure the isolated cells were. TRIzol reagent was used to extract total RNA, which was then quantified with a NanoDrop spectrophotometer. Paired RNA-seq and IR-seq were performed on each patient's CD138-negative bone marrow sample. Points the paper makes about the study in general: The correlation between IR-seq and RNA-seq shared clonotype proportions was increased by removal of single-read clonotypes. Single-read clonotypes made up roughly 85% of clonotypes but only about 4% of total reads in IR-seq, compared with 65% to 75% of clonotypes and 44.6% of reads in RNA-seq. The sorted CD138-negative fraction was not purified T cells but a mixed bone marrow immune population. IR-seq captured clonotypes at much higher depth and more reliably than RNA-seq, and smaller IR-seq throughput sufficed to identify most shared clonotypes.

Sequencing was carried out using a population of CD138-negative cells sorted from bone marrow. The cell subset or site label on this specimen signifies: bone marrow mononuclear cells depleted of CD138+ plasma/myeloma cells by negative magnetic selection. This clonotype was obtained from a donor at least 40 years old with multiple myeloma.

In nucleotide form, the sequence is TGTGCCAGCAGTGAAGGGCTGACAGGGGGCTTAGAGCCCCAGCATTTT. It specifies CASSEGLTGGLEPQHF. This chain is built from TRBV2 and TRBJ1-5; 10 central nucleotides agree with TRBD1. The CDR3 covers 16 residues, taking in both the cysteine and the phenylalanine. The sequence is cut down to CDR3 DNA, 48 bases in frame from base 1. The CDR1 and CDR2 encoded by the germline V gene are SNHLY and FYNNEI. Here V drops 1 base and J drops 8 bases, and the junction holds 8 bases not matched to any gene. The CDR3, completed at both ends by the reference TRBV2 and TRBJ1-5 genes, gives the full variable domain EPEVTQTPSHQVTQMGQEVILRCVPISNHLYFYWYRQILGQKVEFLVSFYNNEISEKSEIFDDQFSVERPDGSNFTLKIRSTKLEDSAMYFCASSEGLTGGLEPQHFGDGTRLSIL.